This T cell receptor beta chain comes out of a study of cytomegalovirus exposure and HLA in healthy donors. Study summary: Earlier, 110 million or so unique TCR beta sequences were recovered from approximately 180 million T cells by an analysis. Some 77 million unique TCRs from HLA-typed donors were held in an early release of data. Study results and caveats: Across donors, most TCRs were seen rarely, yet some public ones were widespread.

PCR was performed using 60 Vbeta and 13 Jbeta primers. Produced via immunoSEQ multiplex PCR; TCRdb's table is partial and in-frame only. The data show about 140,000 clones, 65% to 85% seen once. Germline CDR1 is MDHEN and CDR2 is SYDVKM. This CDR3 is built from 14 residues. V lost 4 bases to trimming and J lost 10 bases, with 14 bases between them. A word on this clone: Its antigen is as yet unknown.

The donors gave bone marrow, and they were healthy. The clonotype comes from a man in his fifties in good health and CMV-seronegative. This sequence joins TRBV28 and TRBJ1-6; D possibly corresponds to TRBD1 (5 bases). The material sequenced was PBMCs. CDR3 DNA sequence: TGTGCCAGCAGTTCAATAGGGGTTGAGTCACCCCTCCACTTT. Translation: CASSSIGVESPLHF.